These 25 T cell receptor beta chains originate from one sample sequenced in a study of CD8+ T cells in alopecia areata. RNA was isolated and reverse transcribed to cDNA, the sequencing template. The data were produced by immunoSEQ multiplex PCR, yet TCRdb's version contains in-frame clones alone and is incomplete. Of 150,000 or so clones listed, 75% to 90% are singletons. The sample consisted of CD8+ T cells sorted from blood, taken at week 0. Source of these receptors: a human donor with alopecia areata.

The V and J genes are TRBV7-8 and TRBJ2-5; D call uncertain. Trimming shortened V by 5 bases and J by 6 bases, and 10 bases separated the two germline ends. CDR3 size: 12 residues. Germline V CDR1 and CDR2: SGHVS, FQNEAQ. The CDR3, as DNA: TGTGCCAGCAGCCCCCTGGCGCAGACCCAGTACTTC. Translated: CASSPLAQTQYF.

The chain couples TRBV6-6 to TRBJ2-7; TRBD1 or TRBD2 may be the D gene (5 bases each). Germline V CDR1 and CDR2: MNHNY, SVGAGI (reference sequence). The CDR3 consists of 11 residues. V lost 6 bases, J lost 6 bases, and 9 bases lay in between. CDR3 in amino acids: CASRTGPEQYF. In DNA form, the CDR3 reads TGTGCCAGCAGAACGGGGCCCGAGCAGTACTTC.

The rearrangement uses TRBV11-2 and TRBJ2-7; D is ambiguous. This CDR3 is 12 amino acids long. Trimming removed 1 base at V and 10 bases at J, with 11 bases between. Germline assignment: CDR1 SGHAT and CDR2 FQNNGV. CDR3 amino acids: CASSLAGVNQYF. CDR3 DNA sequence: TGTGCCAGCAGCTTAGCCGGTGTGAATCAGTACTTC.

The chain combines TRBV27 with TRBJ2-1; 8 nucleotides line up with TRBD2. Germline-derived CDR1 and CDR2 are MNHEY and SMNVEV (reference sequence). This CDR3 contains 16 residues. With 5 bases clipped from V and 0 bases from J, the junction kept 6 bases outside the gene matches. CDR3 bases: TGTGCCAGCAGTCCCGGAGCGGGGGTCTCCTACAATGAGCAGTTCTTC. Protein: CASSPGAGVSYNEQFF.

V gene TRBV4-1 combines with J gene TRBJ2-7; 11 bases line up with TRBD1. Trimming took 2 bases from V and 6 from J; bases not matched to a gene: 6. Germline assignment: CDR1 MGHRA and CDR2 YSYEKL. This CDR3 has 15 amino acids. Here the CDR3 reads CASSQTGTGGSEQYF. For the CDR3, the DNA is TGCGCCAGCAGCCAAACCGGGACAGGGGGGAGCGAGCAGTACTTC.

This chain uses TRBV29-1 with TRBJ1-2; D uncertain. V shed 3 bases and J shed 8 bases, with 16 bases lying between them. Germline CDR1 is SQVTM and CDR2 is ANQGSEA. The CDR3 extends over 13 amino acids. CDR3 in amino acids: CSVDFGGLRGYTF. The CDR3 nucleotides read TGCAGCGTTGATTTTGGAGGGCTAAGAGGCTACACCTTC.

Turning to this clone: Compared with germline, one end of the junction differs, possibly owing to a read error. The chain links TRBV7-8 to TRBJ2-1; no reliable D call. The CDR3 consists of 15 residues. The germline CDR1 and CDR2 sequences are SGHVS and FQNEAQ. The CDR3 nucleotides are TGTGCCAGCAGCTCCAGCGCCCCCCCGAGCAATGAGCAGATCTTC. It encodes CASSSSAPPSNEQIF.

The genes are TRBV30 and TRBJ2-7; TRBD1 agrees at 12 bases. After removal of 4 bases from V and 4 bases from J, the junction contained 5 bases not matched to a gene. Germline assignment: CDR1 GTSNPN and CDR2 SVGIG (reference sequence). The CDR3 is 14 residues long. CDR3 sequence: CAWMQGQGAYEQYF. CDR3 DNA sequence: TGTGCCTGGATGCAGGGACAGGGGGCGTACGAGCAGTACTTC. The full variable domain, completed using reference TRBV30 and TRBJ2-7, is SQTIHQWPATLVQPVGSPLSLECTVEGTSNPNLYWYRQAAGRGLQLLFYSVGIGQISSEVPQNLSASRPQDRQFILSSKKLLLSDSGFYLCAWMQGQGAYEQYFGPGTRLTVT.

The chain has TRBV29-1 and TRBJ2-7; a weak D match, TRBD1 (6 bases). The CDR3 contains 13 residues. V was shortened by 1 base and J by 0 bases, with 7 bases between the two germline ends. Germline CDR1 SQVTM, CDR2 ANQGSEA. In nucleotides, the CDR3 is TGCAGCGTTGAAGCGGACAGCTCCTACGAGCAGTACTTC. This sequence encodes CSVEADSSYEQYF.

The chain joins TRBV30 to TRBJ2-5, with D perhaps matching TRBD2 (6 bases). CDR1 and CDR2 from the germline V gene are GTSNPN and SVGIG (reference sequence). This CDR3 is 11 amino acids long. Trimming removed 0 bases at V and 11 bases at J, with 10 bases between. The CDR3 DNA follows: TGTGCCTGGAGTGTGACGGGGGAGCAGTACTTC. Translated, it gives CAWSVTGEQYF.

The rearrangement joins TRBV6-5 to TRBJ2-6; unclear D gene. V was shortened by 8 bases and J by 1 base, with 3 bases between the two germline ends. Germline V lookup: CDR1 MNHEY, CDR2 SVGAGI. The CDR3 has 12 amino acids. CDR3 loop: CASGSGANVLTF. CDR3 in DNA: TGTGCCAGCGGATCTGGGGCCAACGTCCTGACTTTC.

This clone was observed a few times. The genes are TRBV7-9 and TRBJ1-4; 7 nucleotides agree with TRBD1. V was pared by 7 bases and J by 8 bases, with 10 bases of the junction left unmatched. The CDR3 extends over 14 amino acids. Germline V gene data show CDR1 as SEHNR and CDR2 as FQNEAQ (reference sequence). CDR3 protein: CASTRDSVREKLFF. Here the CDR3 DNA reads TGTGCCAGCACCCGGGACAGTGTCAGGGAAAAACTGTTTTTT.

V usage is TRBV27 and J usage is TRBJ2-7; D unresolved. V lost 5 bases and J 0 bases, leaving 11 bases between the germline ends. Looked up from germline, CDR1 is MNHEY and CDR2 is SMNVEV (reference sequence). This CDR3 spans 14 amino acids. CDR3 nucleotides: TGTGCCAGCAGTCCCGGACGGAGCTCCTACGAGCAGTACTTC. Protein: CASSPGRSSYEQYF.

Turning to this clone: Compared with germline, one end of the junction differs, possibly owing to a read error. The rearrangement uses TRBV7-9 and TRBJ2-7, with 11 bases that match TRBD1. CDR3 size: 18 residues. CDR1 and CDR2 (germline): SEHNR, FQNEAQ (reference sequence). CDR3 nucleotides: TGTGCCAGCAGCCACCGGGACAGGGGGTTTACGACGTCGGACGAGCAGCACTTC. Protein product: CASSHRDRGFTTSDEQHF.

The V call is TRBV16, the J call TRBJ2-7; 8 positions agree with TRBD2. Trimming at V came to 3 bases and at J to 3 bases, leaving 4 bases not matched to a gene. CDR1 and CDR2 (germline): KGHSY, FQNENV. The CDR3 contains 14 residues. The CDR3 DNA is TGTGCCAGCAGCCACACTAGCGGCGGCTACGAGCAGTACTTC. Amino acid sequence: CASSHTSGGYEQYF.

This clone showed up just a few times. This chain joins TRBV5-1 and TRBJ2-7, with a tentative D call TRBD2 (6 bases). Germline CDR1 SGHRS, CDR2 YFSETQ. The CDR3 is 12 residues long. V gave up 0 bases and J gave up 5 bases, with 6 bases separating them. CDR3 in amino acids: CASSLGGDEQYF. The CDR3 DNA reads TGCGCCAGCAGCTTGGGCGGGGACGAGCAGTACTTC. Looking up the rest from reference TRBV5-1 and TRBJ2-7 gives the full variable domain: KAGVTQTPRYLIKTRGQQVTLSCSPISGHRSVSWYQQTPGQGLQFLFEYFSETQRNKGNFPGRFSGRQFSNSRSEMNVSTLELGDSALYLCASSLGGDEQYFGPGTRLTVT.

The CDR3 loop is CASSIAGGPYNEQFF. The CDR3 region has the DNA TGTGCCAGTAGTATTGCCGGAGGGCCCTACAATGAGCAGTTCTTC. V and J are TRBV19 and TRBJ2-1; tentatively, D is TRBD2 (6 bases). There are 15 residues in the CDR3. The germline V gene has CDR1 LNHDA and CDR2 SQIVND (reference sequence). The V gene lost 3 bases and the J gene lost 2 bases, with 11 bases spanning the gap.

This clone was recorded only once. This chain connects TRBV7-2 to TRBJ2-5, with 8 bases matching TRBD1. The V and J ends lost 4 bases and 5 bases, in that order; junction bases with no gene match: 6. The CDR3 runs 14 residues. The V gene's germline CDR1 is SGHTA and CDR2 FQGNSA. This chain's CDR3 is CASSSRGLAETQYF. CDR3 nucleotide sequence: TGTGCCAGCAGCTCCAGGGGGCTGGCGGAGACCCAGTACTTC.

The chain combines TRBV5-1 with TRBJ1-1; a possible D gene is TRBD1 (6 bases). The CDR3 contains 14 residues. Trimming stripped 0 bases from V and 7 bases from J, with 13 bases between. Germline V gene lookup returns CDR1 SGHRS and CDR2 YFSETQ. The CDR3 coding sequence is TGCGCCAGCAGCTTGGCATCTACAGGGATTGAAGCTTTCTTT. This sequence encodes CASSLASTGIEAFF. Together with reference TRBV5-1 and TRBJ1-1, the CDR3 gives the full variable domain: KAGVTQTPRYLIKTRGQQVTLSCSPISGHRSVSWYQQTPGQGLQFLFEYFSETQRNKGNFPGRFSGRQFSNSRSEMNVSTLELGDSALYLCASSLASTGIEAFFGQGTRLTVV.

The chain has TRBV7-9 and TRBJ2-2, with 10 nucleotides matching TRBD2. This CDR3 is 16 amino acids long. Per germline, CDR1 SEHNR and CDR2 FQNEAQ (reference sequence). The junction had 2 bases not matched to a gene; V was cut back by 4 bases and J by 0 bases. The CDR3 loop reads CASSSGLAANTGELFF. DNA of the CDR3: TGTGCCAGCAGCTCAGGACTAGCGGCGAACACCGGGGAGCTGTTTTTT.

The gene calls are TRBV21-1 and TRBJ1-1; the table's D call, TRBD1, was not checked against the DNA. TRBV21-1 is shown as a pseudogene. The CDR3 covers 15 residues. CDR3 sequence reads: CASSKRKGAETEAFF. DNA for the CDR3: TGTGCCAGCAGCAAAAGGAAGGGGGCGGAGACTGAAGCTTTCTTT.

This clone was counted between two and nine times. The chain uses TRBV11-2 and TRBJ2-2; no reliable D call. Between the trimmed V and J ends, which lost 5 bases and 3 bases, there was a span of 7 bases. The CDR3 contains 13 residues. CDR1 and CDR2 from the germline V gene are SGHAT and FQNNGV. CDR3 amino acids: CASSPHYTGELFF. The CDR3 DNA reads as TGTGCCAGCAGCCCTCACTACACCGGGGAGCTGTTTTTT.

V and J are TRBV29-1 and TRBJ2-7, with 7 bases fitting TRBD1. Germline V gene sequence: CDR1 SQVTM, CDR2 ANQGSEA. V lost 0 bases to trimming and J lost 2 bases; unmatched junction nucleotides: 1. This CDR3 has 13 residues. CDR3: CSVEEGTAYEQYF. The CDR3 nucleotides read TGCAGCGTTGAAGAGGGGACAGCCTACGAGCAGTACTTC.

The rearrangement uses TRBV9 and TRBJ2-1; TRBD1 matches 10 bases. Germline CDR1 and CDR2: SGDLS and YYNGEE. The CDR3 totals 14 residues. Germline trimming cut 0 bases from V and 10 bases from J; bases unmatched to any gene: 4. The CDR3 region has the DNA TGTGCCAGCAGCGTAGGACAGGGGGCTGAGGAGCAGTTCTTC. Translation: CASSVGQGAEEQFF. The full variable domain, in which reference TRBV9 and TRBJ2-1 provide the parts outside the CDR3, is DSGVTQTPKHLITATGQRVTLRCSPRSGDLSVYWYQQSLDQGLQFLIQYYNGEERAKGNILERFSAQQFPDLHSELNLSSLELGDSALYFCASSVGQGAEEQFFGPGTRLTVL.

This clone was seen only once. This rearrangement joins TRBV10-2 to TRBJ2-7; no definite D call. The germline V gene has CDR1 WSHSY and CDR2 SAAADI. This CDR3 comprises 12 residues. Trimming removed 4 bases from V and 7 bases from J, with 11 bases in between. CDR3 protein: CASSGRSREQYF. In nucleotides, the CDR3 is TGCGCCAGCAGTGGTCGGTCGAGAGAGCAGTACTTC.